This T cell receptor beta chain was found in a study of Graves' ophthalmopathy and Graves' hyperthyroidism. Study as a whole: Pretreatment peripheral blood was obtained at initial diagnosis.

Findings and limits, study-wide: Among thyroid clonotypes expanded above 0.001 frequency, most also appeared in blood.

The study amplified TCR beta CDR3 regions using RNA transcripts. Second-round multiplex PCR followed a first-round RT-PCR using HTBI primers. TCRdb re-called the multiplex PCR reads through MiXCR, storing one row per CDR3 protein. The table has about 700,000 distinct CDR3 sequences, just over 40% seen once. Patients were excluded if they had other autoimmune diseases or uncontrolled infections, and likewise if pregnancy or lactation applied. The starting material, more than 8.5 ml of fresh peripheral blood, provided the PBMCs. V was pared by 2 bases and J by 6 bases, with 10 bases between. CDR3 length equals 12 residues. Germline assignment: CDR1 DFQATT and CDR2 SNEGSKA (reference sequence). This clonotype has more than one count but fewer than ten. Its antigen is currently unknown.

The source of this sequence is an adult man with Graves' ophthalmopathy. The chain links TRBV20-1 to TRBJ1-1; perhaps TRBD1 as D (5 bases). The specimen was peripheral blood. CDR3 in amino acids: CSARWGIPEAFF. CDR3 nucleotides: TGCAGTGCTAGATGGGGGATCCCTGAAGCTTTCTTT.